Shown below are 8 T cell receptor beta chains from a single sample sequenced in a study of blood T cell repertoires in COVID-19. Clones were sequenced by immunoSEQ multiplex PCR, and TCRdb holds only the in-frame ones, with some missing. The table includes about 190,000 clones, approximately 84% detected once. Source material: peripheral blood. These receptors came from an older woman with active or convalescent COVID-19.

The genes are TRBV9 and TRBJ2-7; tentatively, D is TRBD2 (6 bases). Trimming removed 0 bases from V and 3 bases from J, with 13 bases in between. The germline CDR1 and CDR2 sequences are SGDLS and YYNGEE. The CDR3 runs 15 residues. This CDR3 is CASSVAGGNYYEQYF. CDR3 coding DNA: TGTGCCAGCAGCGTAGCTGGGGGGAACTACTACGAGCAGTACTTC.

The chain employs TRBV19 and TRBJ1-5, with unresolved D. The CDR3 is made up of 10 amino acids. CDR1 is LNHDA and CDR2 is SQIVND in the germline V gene (reference sequence). Written as DNA, the CDR3 is TGTACACGAGGGCTTCAGCCCCAGCATTTT. Its translation is CTRGLQPQHF.

The gene calls are TRBV29-1 and TRBJ1-2; 9 nucleotides match TRBD1. The germline gives CDR1 SQVTM, CDR2 ANQGSEA. Trimming at V came to 3 bases and at J to 4 bases, leaving 9 bases not matched to a gene. The CDR3 sequence is 15 residues long. This chain's CDR3 is CSVEGTGQGLYGYTF. CDR3 sequence (DNA): TGCAGCGTTGAGGGAACGGGACAGGGACTCTATGGCTACACCTTC.

CDR3 protein: CASSENQGNTEAFF. The DNA for the CDR3 is TGTGCCAGCAGTGAAAATCAGGGGAACACTGAAGCTTTCTTT. V gene TRBV2 combines with J gene TRBJ1-1; a possible D gene is TRBD1 (5 bases). With 2 bases removed from V and 1 base from J, the gap between germline ends came to 8 bases. Germline-derived CDR1 and CDR2 are SNHLY and FYNNEI. This CDR3 is 14 amino acids long.

The V call is TRBV4-2, the J call TRBJ1-2; D is unresolved. Per germline, CDR1 LGHNA and CDR2 YNFKEQ. V was shortened by 0 bases and J by 3 bases, with 14 bases between the two germline ends. The CDR3 has 16 residues. The CDR3 spells CASSQDLPPEDYGYTF. The CDR3 region has the DNA TGTGCCAGCAGCCAAGATCTTCCCCCCGAGGACTATGGCTACACCTTC.

The chain employs TRBV29-1 and TRBJ1-1; possibly TRBD1 for D (5 bases). This CDR3 has 14 residues. Germline V lookup: CDR1 SQVTM, CDR2 ANQGSEA. Trimming removed 0 bases at V and 1 base at J, with 9 bases between. Here the CDR3 reads CSVEDGAGNTEAFF. Written as DNA, the CDR3 is TGCAGCGTTGAAGATGGGGCAGGGAACACTGAAGCTTTCTTT.

The chain has TRBV4-1 and TRBJ2-1; a possible D gene is TRBD2 (5 bases). The V end was cut by 2 bases, the J end by 6 bases, with 5 bases between. CDR3 length equals 12 residues. Germline assignment: CDR1 MGHRA and CDR2 YSYEKL. The CDR3 DNA follows: TGCGCCAGCAGCCAACGGGGCAATGAGCAGTTCTTC. As protein: CASSQRGNEQFF.

V and J are TRBV6-5 and TRBJ2-1; 7 nucleotides align to TRBD1. Germline V CDR1 and CDR2: MNHEY, SVGAGI. This CDR3 is 13 amino acids long. The ends lost 2 bases at V and 5 bases at J; junction bases unmatched: 0. This CDR3 reads CASSYGTDNEQFF. In DNA, the CDR3 is TGTGCCAGCAGTTACGGGACAGACAATGAGCAGTTCTTC.